This T cell receptor beta chain was obtained from a study of molecular identifiers for immune sequencing clone quantification. Notes on the study in general: Among effectors, clones above 20 RNA copies held over 97% of molecules; among naive cells, under 1%.

Naive CD8 T cells were picked out by sorting for CD8+CD4-CCR7+CD45RA+. In germline, CDR1 is SGDLS, CDR2 YYNGEE. Trimming pared 0 bases from V and 0 bases from J, leaving 13 bases between. This CDR3 comprises 16 residues. Concerning this clonotype itself: Its antigen is currently unknown. This CDR3 is missing its conserved last phenylalanine or tryptophan, likely due to a read error.

A single record per CDR3 protein comes from TCRdb applying MiXCR to the PCR reads. The table includes nearly 650,000 distinct CDR3 sequences, 25% detected once. Sequenced sample: naive CD8+ T cells from blood, with Jurkat cell RNA spiked in. Subset reported: FACS-sorted CD8+CD4-CCR7+CD45RA+ naive T cells. This TCR came from a human donor in good health. Some libraries in this study had Jurkat cell RNA spiked in. The chain joins TRBV9 to TRBJ2-7, with unresolved D. Here the CDR3 reads CASSVGPGQSSYEQYL. In DNA form, the CDR3 reads TGTGCCAGCAGCGTAGGTCCCGGGCAGAGCTCCTACGAGCAGTACCTC.